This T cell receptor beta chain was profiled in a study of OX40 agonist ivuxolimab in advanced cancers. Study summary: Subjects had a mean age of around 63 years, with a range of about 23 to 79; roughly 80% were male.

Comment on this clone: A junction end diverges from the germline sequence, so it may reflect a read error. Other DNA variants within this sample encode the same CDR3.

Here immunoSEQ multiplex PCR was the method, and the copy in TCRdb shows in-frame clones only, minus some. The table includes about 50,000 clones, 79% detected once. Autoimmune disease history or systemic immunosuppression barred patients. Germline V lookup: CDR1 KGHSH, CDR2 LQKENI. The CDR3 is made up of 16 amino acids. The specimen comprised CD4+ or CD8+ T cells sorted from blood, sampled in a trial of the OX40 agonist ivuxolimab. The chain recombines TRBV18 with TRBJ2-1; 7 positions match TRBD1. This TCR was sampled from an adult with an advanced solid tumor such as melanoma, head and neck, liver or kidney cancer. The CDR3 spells CASSPSGQTPYNEQFF. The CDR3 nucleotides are TGTGCCAGCTCACCGTCGGGACAGACTCCCTATAATGAGCAGTTCTTC.